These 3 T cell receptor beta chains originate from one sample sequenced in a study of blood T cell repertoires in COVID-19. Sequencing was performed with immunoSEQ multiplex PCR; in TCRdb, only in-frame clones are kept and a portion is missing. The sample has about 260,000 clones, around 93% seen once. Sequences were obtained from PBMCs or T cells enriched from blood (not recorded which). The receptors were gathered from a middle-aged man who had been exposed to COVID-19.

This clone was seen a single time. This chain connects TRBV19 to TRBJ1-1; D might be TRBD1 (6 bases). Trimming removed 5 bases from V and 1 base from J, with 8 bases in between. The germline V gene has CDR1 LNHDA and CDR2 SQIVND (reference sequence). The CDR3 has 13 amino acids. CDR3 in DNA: TGTGCCAGTAGTTCGACAGGGAACACTGAAGCTTTCTTT. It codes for CASSSTGNTEAFF.

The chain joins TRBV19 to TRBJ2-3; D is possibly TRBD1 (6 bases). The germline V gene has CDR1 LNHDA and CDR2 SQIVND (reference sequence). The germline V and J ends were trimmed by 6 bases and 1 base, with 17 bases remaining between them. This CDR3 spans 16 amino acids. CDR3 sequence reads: CASSYTGAGGTDTQYF. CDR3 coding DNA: TGTGCCAGTAGCTATACCGGCGCAGGGGGCACAGATACGCAGTATTTT.

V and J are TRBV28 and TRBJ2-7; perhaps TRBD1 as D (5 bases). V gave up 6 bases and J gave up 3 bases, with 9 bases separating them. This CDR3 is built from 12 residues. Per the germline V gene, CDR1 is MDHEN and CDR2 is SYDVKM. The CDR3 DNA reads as TGTGCCAGCAGCAAAGACAGCTACGAGCAGTACTTC. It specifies CASSKDSYEQYF.